This T cell receptor beta chain was identified in a study of cytomegalovirus exposure and HLA in healthy donors listed by TCRdb under 2017. About the investigation overall: In an earlier analysis of some 550 of the donors, about 270 Gb of sequence data and roughly 100 million unique TCR beta sequences from 180 million or so T cells were reported. Because of strong linkage in the cohort, four to six DR-DQ haplotypes were treated as single units for association and clustering. In a later analysis, previously published TCR beta repertoires from 550 to 750 donors were re-analyzed and high-resolution HLA genotyping was added so that TCR occurrence patterns could be studied. On average, about 240,000 unique TCR beta nucleotide sequences were sequenced per donor among about 400 genotyped donors of the cohort, with roughly 20% of those sequences being non-productive. About 280 gigabases of sequencing data and around 80 million unique TCR sequences made up an early release that covered nearly 650 HLA-typed donors. Typing coverage differed by locus: A, B, C, DRB1 and DQB1 were typed in roughly 620-640 donors, DQA1 in 500 to 550, DPA1 in some 600, and DPB1 in 472. In an earlier analysis of 500 to 650 of the donors, high-throughput TCR beta sequencing was used to judge whether each TCR beta V gene segment behaved as functional or pseudogenic. All discovery cohort repertoires had been generated using a single sequencing platform. The study aimed to test whether cataloging public T cell receptors could reveal signatures of past pathogen exposure. In a later genetic analysis, genome-wide SNP genotypes for about three fifths of the roughly 670 donors were used, and that subset was treated as a discovery cohort. In addition to the first cohort of around 670 subjects, a separate validation cohort of approximately 120 different subjects was used. Alongside the repertoire data, information on donor age, sex, ethnicity and CMV serostatus was compiled. HLA typing included class I and class II loci at four-digit resolution. The later analysis used no new phenotypic data to find candidate immune exposures, relying instead on TCR beta sequences and their occurrence across donors. Using immunosequencing, the study profiled T cell repertoires from 500 to 800 subjects and related those repertoires to cytomegalovirus serostatus. The study combined high-throughput TCR immunosequencing, statistical association of individual TCRs with disease status, and machine learning to predict cytomegalovirus infection status. Among the roughly 400 genotyped donors, roughly 80% belonged to the genetic ancestry cluster associated with self-reported Caucasian donors.

Paper-wide results and their limitations: A cluster of highly shared sequence variants was judged likely to be a technical artifact of the sequencing pipeline. In this cohort, only TCR beta chains were sequenced, and detectable features were limited by the absence of alpha or paired-chain data. A further reported finding was that TCR beta sequences accurately predicted the HLA-A and HLA-B alleles for most subjects in the first cohort. In a later analysis, most CMV-associated TCR beta chains were found to appear HLA-restricted, with HLA associations seemingly driven largely by CMV exposure. Three of the identified cytomegalovirus-associated TCR beta chains were confirmed in vitro to be specific for cytomegalovirus antigens. Because HLA typing was missing for some donors at each locus, association tests included only the typed subset. A later genetic analysis associated a missense DCLRE1C variant with V-gene and J-gene trimming of TCR beta chains, and an independent cohort replicated the association. The study gave a list of some 150 TCR beta chains associated with cytomegalovirus. Most TCR sequences were seen in very few donors, while some public TCRs were found in many individuals. A later analysis found that TCR association rates varied across HLA loci, with DRB1 alleles showing the most associated TCRs and HLA-C alleles the fewest. Several of the top co-occurrence clusters appeared to be linked to parvovirus B19, influenza, CMV and Epstein-Barr virus, according to a later analysis. Because counts were too low, about 17 rarely observed V segments, including chromosome 9 orphons, were excluded from the earlier analysis of 587 of the donors. Some IMGT-functional V segments, including TRBV6-2 and TRBV6-3, could not be distinguished by the 87-base-pair reads and were therefore excluded. Specific HLA alleles were associated with over 15,000 TCR beta sequences at a false discovery rate of 0.05 in a later analysis. Compared with equally common non-associated chains, HLA-associated TCR beta chains in a later analysis were more clonally expanded and had lower generation probabilities. CMV serostatus was the only immune exposure information available for the cohort. The classifier was reported to diagnose cytomegalovirus status with high specificity and sensitivity in both the original cohort and the validation cohort. A later genetic analysis reported fewer N-insertions in productive TCRs among donors in an Asian-associated ancestry cluster than the roughly 620-donor mean. Correlated functional status among segregating V segments might reflect linkage disequilibrium, but an unknown experimental factor could not be ruled out. In an earlier analysis of around 600 of the donors, most TCR beta V segments appeared in productive rearrangements about 90% or about 30% of the time, broadly matching IMGT annotations. The presence/absence analyses assumed that sequencing depth was roughly uniform across donors, and that assumption may not be true. When HLA alleles, especially DR and DQ, strongly co-occurred, TCR associations were difficult to assign to individual alleles. The authors suggested that the approach could potentially be generalized to other disease states and immunological phenotypes.

With regard to this clone: Which antigen it targets is not known. The input lacks base qualities; no much larger clone sits a single base away.

The CDR3, from cysteine to phenylalanine, totals 13 residues. The only DNA kept is the CDR3, 39 bases in frame from the first base. CDR1 is given as SQVTM and CDR2 as ANQGSEA, both from the germline V gene. After removal of 1 base from V and 7 bases from J, the junction retains 2 bases not matched to a gene. The cohort was made up of 650 to 700 healthy bone marrow donors. Cohort members were all nominally healthy when sampled, although unrecorded immune exposures were likely present. The donor tested CMV seronegative and was one of the 352 seronegative cohort members. Each donor provided a peripheral blood sample, and peripheral blood mononuclear cells were used for TCR beta sequencing. Genomic DNA was extracted from the blood cell samples with the Qiagen DNeasy Blood Extraction Kit. The library was generated by the immunoSEQ multiplex PCR assay. The multiplex PCR relied on a mix of 60 forward primers for TCR Vbeta segments and 13 reverse primers for TCR Jbeta segments. The CDR3 region of rearranged TCR beta genes was amplified from genomic DNA by a multiplex PCR assay. The amplified TCR beta libraries were sequenced on the Illumina HiSeq System as 87-base-pair reads. On the authors' methods: Across the 670 or so repertoires, a later analysis counted 78 million or so unique TCR beta chains, 9 million to 14 million of which were shared by at least two donors. Raw reads were error-corrected and collapsed into unique sequences by a nearest-neighbor algorithm in which closely related sequences were merged to remove PCR and sequencing errors. Alignment of CDR3 sequences to IMGT reference sequences was used to assign V, D and J gene segments. For a sequence to be retained, a match of at least six nucleotides to both a V gene segment and a J gene segment was required. Rearrangements were called productive when the CDR3 lacked stop codons and stayed in frame with V and J; all others were non-productive. CDR3 was defined according to IMGT convention as the region running from the second conserved V-encoded cysteine to the conserved J-encoded phenylalanine. In an earlier analysis of 500 to 650 of the donors, sequences lacking an unambiguous match to a single V gene segment were excluded. An earlier analysis of about 600 of the donors called V segments functional above 56.7% productive rearrangements and segregating when the between-donor standard deviation exceeded 5%. To diagnose cytomegalovirus status from the catalog of TCR beta chain sequences, a statistical classification framework was built. In a later analysis, TCR nucleotide sequences were compared against IMGT/GENE-DB human TR gene sequences so that V and J genes could be assigned. The TCRdist pipeline was used in a later analysis to assign CDR3 sequences and most-parsimonious VDJ recombination scenarios. A later analysis defined each TCR beta chain by its CDR3 amino acid sequence plus V-gene family, and excluded reads lacking a unique V-gene family. To address suspected cross-contamination and a sequencing artifact, a later analysis removed around 590 highly shared, low-generation-probability nucleotide sequences. In a later analysis, a clonal expansion index for each public chain was calculated from normalized within-repertoire ranks of inferred template counts. In a later analysis, generation probabilities were computed using a VDJ recombination model fitted to out-of-frame rearrangements, and the results were checked against IGoR. Hypergeometric tests were used in a later analysis to score TCR-TCR, TCR-HLA and TCR-CMV co-occurrence, with a repertoire-size bias correction applied to the TCR pairs. A later analysis estimated false discovery rates by permuting HLA or CMV assignments 20 times. In a later analysis, co-occurring TCRs were grouped using DBSCAN, with TCRdist sequence similarity added in when clustering inside HLA-allele-positive subsets. For co-occurrence clustering, repertoires with fewer than 30,000 or more than 120,000 public chains were excluded, along with roughly 5 repertoires with anomalous nucleotide sharing. TCRdb mirrors the immuneACCESS table, restricted to in-frame sequences. Some clones are absent from its copies; in checked studies, under half trace to an unresolved V gene, and the reason for the others is unknown. D and trimming were read from the DNA, whereas the V and J calls and clone size are those reported in that table. The table for this sample lists about 160,000 clones; almost 80% of them were counted only once. The ten largest clones capture approximately 1.5% of the sample.

The V and J genes are TRBV29-1 and TRBJ1-5; 9 bases in the middle match TRBD1. Sequenced input: PBMCs. The TCR sequence derives from a male donor in good health and CMV-seronegative. The bases read TGCAGCGTTGAAGTGACAGGGGGACAGCCCCAGCATTTT. Protein translation: CSVEVTGGQPQHF.